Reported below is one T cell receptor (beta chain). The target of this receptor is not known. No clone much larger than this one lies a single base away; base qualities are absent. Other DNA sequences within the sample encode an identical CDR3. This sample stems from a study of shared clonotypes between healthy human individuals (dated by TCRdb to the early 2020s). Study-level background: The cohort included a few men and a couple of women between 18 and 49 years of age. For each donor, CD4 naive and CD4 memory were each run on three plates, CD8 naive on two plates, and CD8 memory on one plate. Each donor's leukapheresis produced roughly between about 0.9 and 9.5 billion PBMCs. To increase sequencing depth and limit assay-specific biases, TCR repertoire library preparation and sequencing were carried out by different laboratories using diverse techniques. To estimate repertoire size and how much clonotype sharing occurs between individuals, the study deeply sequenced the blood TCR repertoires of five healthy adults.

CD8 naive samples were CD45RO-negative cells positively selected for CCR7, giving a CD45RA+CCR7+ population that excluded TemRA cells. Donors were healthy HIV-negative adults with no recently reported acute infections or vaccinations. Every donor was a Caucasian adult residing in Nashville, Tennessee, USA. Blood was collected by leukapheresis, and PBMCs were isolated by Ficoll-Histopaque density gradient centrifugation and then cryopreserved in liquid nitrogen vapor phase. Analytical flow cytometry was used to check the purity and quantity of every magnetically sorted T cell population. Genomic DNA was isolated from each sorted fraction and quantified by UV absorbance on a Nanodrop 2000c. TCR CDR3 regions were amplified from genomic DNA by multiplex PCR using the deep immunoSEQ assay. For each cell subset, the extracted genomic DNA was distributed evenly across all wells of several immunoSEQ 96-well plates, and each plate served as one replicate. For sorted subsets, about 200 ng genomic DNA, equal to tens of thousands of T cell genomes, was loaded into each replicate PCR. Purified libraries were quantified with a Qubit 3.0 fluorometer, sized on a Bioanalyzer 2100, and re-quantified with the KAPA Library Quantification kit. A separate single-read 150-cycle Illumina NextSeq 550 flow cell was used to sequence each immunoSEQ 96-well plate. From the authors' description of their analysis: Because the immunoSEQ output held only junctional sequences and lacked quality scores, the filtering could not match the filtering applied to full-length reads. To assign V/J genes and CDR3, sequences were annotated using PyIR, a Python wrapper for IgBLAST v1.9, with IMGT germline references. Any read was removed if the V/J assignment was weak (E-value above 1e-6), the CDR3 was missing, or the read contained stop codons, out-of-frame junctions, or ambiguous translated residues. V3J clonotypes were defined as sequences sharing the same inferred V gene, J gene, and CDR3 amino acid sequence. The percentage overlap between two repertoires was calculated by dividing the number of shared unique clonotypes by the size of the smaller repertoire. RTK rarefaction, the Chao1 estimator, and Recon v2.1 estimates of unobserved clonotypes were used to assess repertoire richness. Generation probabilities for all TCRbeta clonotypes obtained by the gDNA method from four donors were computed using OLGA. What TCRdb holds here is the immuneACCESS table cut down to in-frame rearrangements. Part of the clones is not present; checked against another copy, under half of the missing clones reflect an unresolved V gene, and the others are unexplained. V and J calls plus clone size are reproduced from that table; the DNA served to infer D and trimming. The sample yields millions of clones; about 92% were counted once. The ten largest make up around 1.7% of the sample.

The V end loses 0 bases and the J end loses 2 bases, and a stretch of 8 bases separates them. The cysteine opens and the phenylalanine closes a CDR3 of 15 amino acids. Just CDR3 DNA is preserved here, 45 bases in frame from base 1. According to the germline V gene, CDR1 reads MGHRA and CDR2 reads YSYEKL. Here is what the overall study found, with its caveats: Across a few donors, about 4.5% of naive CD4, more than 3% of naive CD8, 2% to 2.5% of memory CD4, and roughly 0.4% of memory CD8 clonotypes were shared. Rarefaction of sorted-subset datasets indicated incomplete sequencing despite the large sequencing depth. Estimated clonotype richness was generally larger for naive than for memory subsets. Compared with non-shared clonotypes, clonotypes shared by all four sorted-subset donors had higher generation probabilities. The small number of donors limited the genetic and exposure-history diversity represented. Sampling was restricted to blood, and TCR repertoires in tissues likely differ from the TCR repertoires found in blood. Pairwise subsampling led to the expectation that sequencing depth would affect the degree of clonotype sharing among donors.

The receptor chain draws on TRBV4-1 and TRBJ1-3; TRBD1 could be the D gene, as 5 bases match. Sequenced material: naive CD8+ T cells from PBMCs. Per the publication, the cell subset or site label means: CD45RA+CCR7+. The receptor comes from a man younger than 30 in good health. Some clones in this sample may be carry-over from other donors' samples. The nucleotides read TGCGCCAGCAGCCAAGATAAAGGGGCTGGAAACACCATATATTTT. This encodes CASSQDKGAGNTIYF.